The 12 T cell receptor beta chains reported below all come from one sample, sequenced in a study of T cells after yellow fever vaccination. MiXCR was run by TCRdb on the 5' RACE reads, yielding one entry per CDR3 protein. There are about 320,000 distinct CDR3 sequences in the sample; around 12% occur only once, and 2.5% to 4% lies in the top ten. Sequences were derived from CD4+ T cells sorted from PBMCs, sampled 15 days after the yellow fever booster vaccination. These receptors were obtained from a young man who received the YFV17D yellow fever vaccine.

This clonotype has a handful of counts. CDR3 coding DNA: TGCAGTGCTAGAGATAGGGGACAGCCGAACACTGAAGCTTTCTTT. Translating gives CSARDRGQPNTEAFF. This chain connects TRBV20-1 to TRBJ1-1, with 7 bases that match TRBD1. The germline V gene encodes CDR1 DFQATT and CDR2 SNEGSKA (reference sequence). V lost 0 bases to trimming and J lost 1 base; unmatched junction nucleotides: 5. CDR3 size: 15 residues.

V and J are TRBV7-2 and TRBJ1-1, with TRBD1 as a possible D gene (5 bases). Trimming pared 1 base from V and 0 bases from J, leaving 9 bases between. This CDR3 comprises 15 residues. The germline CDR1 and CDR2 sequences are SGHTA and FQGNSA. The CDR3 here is CASSLGPGMNTEAFF. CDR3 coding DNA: TGTGCCAGCAGCTTAGGCCCAGGGATGAACACTGAAGCTTTCTTT.

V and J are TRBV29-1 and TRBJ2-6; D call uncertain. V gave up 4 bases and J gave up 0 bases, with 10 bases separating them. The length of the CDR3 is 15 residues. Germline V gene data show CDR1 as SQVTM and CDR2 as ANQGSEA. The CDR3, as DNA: TGCAGCGTTGGTCCCTTGGCCTCTGGGGCCAACGTCCTGACTTTC. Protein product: CSVGPLASGANVLTF.

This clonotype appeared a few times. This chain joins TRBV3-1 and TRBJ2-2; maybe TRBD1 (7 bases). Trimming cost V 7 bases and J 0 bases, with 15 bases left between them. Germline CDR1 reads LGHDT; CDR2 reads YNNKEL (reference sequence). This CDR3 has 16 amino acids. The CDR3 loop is CASTTGDSSNTGELFF. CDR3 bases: TGTGCCAGCACCACAGGGGACTCCTCGAACACCGGGGAGCTGTTTTTT.

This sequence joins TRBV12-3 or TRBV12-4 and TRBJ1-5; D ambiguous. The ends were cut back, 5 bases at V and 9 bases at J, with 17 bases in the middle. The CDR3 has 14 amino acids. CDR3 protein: CASSRRAASGPQHF. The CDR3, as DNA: TGTGCCAGCAGTCGCCGGGCGGCCTCAGGGCCCCAGCATTTT.

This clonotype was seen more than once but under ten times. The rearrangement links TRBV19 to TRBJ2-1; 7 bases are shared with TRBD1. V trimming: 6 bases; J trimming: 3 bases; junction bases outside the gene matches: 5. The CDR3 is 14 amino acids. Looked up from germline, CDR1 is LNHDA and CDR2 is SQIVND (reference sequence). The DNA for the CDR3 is TGTGCCAGTAGATCTCGGGACAGCTACAATGAGCAGTTCTTC. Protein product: CASRSRDSYNEQFF.

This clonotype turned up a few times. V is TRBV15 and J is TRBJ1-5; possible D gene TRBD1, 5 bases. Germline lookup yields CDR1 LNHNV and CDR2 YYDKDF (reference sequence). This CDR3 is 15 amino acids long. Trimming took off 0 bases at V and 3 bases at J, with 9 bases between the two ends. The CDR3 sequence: CATSRDGGTNQPQHF. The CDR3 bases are TGTGCCACCAGCAGAGATGGGGGGACCAATCAGCCCCAGCATTTT.

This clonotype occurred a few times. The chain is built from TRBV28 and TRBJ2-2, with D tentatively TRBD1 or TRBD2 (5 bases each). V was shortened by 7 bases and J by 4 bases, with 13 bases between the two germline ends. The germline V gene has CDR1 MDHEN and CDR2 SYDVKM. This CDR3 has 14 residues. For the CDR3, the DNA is TGTGCCAGCACGACGGGGCAGAGCACCGGGGAGCTGTTTTTT. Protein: CASTTGQSTGELFF.

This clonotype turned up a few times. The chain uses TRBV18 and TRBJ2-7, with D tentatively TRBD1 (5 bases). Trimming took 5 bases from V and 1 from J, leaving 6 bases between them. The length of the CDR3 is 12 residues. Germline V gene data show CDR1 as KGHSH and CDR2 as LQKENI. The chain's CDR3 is CASSGASYEQYV. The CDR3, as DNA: TGTGCCAGCTCAGGGGCATCCTACGAGCAGTACGTC.

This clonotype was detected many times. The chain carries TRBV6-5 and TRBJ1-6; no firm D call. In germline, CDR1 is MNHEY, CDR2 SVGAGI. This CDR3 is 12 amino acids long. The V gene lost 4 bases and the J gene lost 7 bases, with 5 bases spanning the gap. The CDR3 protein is CASSSTNSPLHF. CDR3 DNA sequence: TGTGCCAGCAGTTCAACGAATTCACCCCTCCACTTT.

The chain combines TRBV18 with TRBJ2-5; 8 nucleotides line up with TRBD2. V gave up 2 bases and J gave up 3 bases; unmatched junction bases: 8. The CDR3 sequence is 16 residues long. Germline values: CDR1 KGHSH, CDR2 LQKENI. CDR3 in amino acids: CASSPIGGGLEETQYF. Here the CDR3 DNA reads TGTGCCAGCTCACCAATCGGCGGGGGGCTTGAAGAGACCCAGTACTTC.

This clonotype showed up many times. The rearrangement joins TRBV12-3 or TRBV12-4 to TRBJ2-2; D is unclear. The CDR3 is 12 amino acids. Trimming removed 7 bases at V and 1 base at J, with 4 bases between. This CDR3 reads CASNMNTGELFF. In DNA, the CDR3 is TGTGCCAGCAATATGAACACCGGGGAGCTGTTTTTT.